Each of the 2 T cell receptor beta chains below was sequenced from the same sample in a study of cytomegalovirus exposure and HLA in healthy donors. Assay used: immunoSEQ multiplex PCR; TCRdb lists only in-frame clones, some missing. The sample lists 150,000 or so clones, roughly 87% seen once, with about 10% in the top ten. Sequenced input: PBMCs. Receptors were obtained from a woman between 18 and 29 years old in good health and CMV-seropositive.

This chain's CDR3 is CASSTTGGFSPLHF. CDR3 nucleotide sequence: TGTGCCAGCAGTACGACAGGGGGGTTTTCACCCCTCCACTTT. The chain carries TRBV6-5 and TRBJ1-6, with TRBD1 matching 9 bases. The ends lost 5 bases at V and 9 bases at J; junction bases unmatched: 5. CDR3 length: 14 residues. Germline CDR1 is MNHEY and CDR2 is SVGAGI.

This chain links TRBV14 with TRBJ2-3; TRBD1 matches at 9 bases. The germline V gene encodes CDR1 SGHDN and CDR2 FVKESK. The junction had 6 bases not matched to a gene; V was cut back by 6 bases and J by 2 bases. The CDR3 contains 15 residues. As DNA, the CDR3 is TGTGCCAGCAGTCCTGGGGACAGGGTCACAGATACGCAGTATTTT. Protein sequence: CASSPGDRVTDTQYF.